This T cell receptor beta chain came from a study of T-cell memory formation after mild COVID-19. Study in general: TCR clusters were mostly confined to one donor each. Study findings and constraints: Whether day 37 second-wave clones are SARS-CoV-2-specific was not confirmed. CD4/CD8 balance held among clones contracting day 15 to 85, and later expanders leaned CD4+.

This clonotype appeared many times. Its antigen remains unknown. CDR1 is SQVTM, CDR2 ANQGSEA, per germline. The CDR3 is made up of 12 amino acids. Trimming at V came to 6 bases and at J to 6 bases, leaving 6 bases not matched to a gene. TCR alpha and TCR beta cDNA libraries with sample barcodes and UMIs came from 5'RACE using constant-segment primers. MiXCR, applied by TCRdb to the 5' RACE reads, yields one record per CDR3 protein. The sample has about 100,000 distinct CDR3 sequences, over 8.5% seen once. This receptor was taken from a man aged 18 to 30 who had mild COVID-19 (a few samples of this study predate the infection). Cell type and time point are not known. The rearrangement uses TRBV29-1 and TRBJ1-2; 8 bases fit TRBD1. Sequencing was done on a sample of PBMCs or a T cell subset sorted from them (not recorded which). CDR3 region: CSVGQGGNGYTF. The CDR3 region has the DNA TGCAGCGTCGGACAGGGAGGGAATGGCTACACCTTC.